This T cell receptor beta chain is drawn from a study of cytomegalovirus exposure and HLA in healthy donors. Trimming cost V 4 bases and J 5 bases; bases outside gene matches: 5. The CDR3 totals 15 residues. CDR1 MGHRA and CDR2 YSYEKL come from the germline V gene. In the PCR, 60 Vbeta and 13 Jbeta primers were used. Here immunoSEQ multiplex PCR was the method, and the copy in TCRdb shows in-frame clones only, minus some. The table lists roughly 120,000 clones, approximately 74% of them singletons. General study points: In a later analysis, compared with equally common non-associated chains, HLA-associated beta chains were more expanded.

A note on this clone: Its antigen is unidentified.

The rearrangement joins TRBV4-1 to TRBJ2-7; 13 positions agree with TRBD2. Sequencing used PBMCs. The clonotype was recovered from a woman in her 50s in good health and CMV-seropositive. The CDR3 reads CASSPRTSGSHEQYF. CDR3 in DNA: TGCGCCAGCAGCCCGCGGACTAGCGGGAGCCACGAGCAGTACTTC.